The 23 T cell receptor beta chains given below trace back to one sample, sequenced in a study of blood T cells in healthy people across ages. A second PCR of roughly 7 to 11 cycles used a sample-barcoded 5' primer and a J-beta primer mix. TCRdb processed the 5' RACE reads anew with MiXCR; each CDR3 protein has one entry. The sample lists more than 1,400,000 distinct CDR3 sequences; approximately 40% were seen once. The sample taken for sequencing was blood. The receptors derive from a woman younger than 30 in good health.

The chain uses TRBV20-1 and TRBJ1-6; TRBD1 aligns across 9 bases. After removal of 3 bases from V and 9 bases from J, the junction contained 9 bases not matched to a gene. Per the germline V gene, CDR1 is DFQATT and CDR2 is SNEGSKA (reference sequence). This CDR3 has 15 residues. CDR3 in DNA: TGCAGTGCTAGTAAACCGGGACAGGGTGGTTCACCCCTCCACTTT. It codes for CSASKPGQGGSPLHF.

In its sample, this clonotype was seen a few times. The genes are TRBV30 and TRBJ2-1, with D perhaps matching TRBD1 (7 bases). V gave up 0 bases and J gave up 9 bases, with 12 bases separating them. This CDR3 has 13 residues. Germline loops: CDR1 GTSNPN, CDR2 SVGIG (reference sequence). CDR3 residues: CAWSVGGGGEQFF. In nucleotides, the CDR3 is TGTGCCTGGAGTGTAGGAGGGGGCGGTGAGCAGTTCTTC.

This clonotype was observed a few times. The chain employs TRBV9 and TRBJ2-5, with 10 bases aligning to TRBD2. The trim removed 4 bases at V and 4 bases at J, leaving 10 bases unmatched. Germline V gene lookup returns CDR1 SGDLS and CDR2 YYNGEE. The CDR3 sequence is 16 residues long. The CDR3 sequence: CASSTNSGGSRETQYF. In DNA, the CDR3 is TGTGCCAGCAGCACGAATAGCGGGGGGTCCCGAGAGACCCAGTACTTC.

This clonotype was observed a handful of times. The rearrangement links TRBV7-2 to TRBJ1-2; the match to TRBD1 covers 8 bases. This CDR3 has 15 amino acids. The V gene end was trimmed by 5 bases and the J gene end by 1 base; junction bases not matched to a gene: 6. Per germline, CDR1 SGHTA and CDR2 FQGNSA. The CDR3 here is CASSAQGASNYGYTF. DNA of the CDR3: TGTGCCAGCAGCGCCCAGGGGGCAAGTAACTATGGCTACACCTTC. The whole variable domain, filled in from reference TRBV7-2 and TRBJ1-2, reads GAGVSQSPSNKVTEKGKDVELRCDPISGHTALYWYRQSLGQGLEFLIYFQGNSAPDKSGLPSDRFSAERTGGSVSTLTIQRTQQEDSAVYLCASSAQGASNYGYTFGSGTRLTVV.

The rearrangement links TRBV6-6 to TRBJ2-5; TRBD2 agrees at 9 bases. Germline V CDR1 and CDR2: MNHNY, SVGAGI (reference sequence). The V and J ends lost 2 bases and 1 base, in that order; junction bases with no gene match: 8. CDR3 size: 17 residues. The CDR3 region has the DNA TGTGCCAGCAGTTACGGCGGGAAAGCGGGGGGCCAAGAGACCCAGTACTTC. As protein: CASSYGGKAGGQETQYF.

The chain links TRBV4-2 to TRBJ1-1, with no clear D. The germline gives CDR1 LGHNA, CDR2 YNFKEQ. Trimming cost V 4 bases and J 1 base, with 13 bases left between them. The CDR3 consists of 15 residues. Here the CDR3 reads CASSLNLPSNTEAFF. CDR3 nucleotide sequence: TGTGCCAGCAGCCTAAACCTGCCCTCGAACACTGAAGCTTTCTTT.

The genes are TRBV29-1 and TRBJ2-4; 9 positions match TRBD1. The DNA end lines up better with TRBJ2-7; the J call may be wrong. The germline CDR1 and CDR2 sequences are SQVTM and ANQGSEA. The CDR3 extends over 13 amino acids. CDR3 bases: TGCAGCGCAGCGGGACAGGGTTCAAGCGAGCAGTACTTC. As protein: CSAAGQGSSEQYF.

V usage is TRBV6-1 and J usage is TRBJ2-7; maybe TRBD2 (5 bases). The CDR3 length is 14 residues. Between the trimmed V and J ends, which lost 1 base and 6 bases, there was a span of 13 bases. Germline assignment: CDR1 MNHNS and CDR2 SASEGT. The CDR3 DNA sequence: TGTGCCAGCAGTGAAGGACTAAAGAGGGCCGAGCAGTACTTC. It is translated as CASSEGLKRAEQYF.

About this clonotype: A much larger clone lies one base from this, so it may be a read error. The chain has TRBV7-2 and TRBJ2-5, with 11 nucleotides matching TRBD2. The CDR3 is made up of 15 amino acids. Germline-derived CDR1 and CDR2 are SGHTA and FQGNSA. V dropped 6 bases and J dropped 11; count of bases not matched to a gene: 14. CDR3 sequence (DNA): TGTGCCAGCAGTCGTAGCGGGGGGGCCTACAATGAGCAGTACTTC. Its protein is CASSRSGGAYNEQYF. Full variable domain (missing parts from reference TRBV7-2 and TRBJ2-5): GAGVSQSPSNKVTEKGKDVELRCDPISGHTALYWYRQSLGQGLEFLIYFQGNSAPDKSGLPSDRFSAERTGGSVSTLTIQRTQQEDSAVYLCASSRSGGAYNEQYFGPGTRLLVL.

This CDR3 is CASSKIRTATYYSNQPQHF. DNA for the CDR3: TGTGCCAGCAGCAAAATTAGGACTGCGACTTATTATAGCAATCAGCCCCAGCATTTT. J is TRBJ1-5 and V is TRBV21-1. TRBV21-1 is noted as a pseudogene. This CDR3 region has 19 residues.

The chain combines TRBV27 with TRBJ2-1, with 7 bases matching TRBD1. The CDR3 is made up of 16 amino acids. V gave up 1 base and J gave up 9 bases; unmatched junction bases: 12. CDR1 is MNHEY and CDR2 is SMNVEV in the germline V gene (reference sequence). The CDR3 DNA follows: TGTGCCAGCAGTTTATTGACAGGGTCACCTCTAGGTGAGCAGTTCTTC. Protein sequence: CASSLLTGSPLGEQFF.

Only a few counts were recorded for this clonotype. V and J are TRBV20-1 and TRBJ1-5, with 7 bases lining up with TRBD1. Germline CDR1 and CDR2: DFQATT and SNEGSKA (reference sequence). The CDR3 sequence is 15 residues long. The junction had 8 bases not matched to a gene; V was cut back by 1 base and J by 5 bases. The chain's CDR3 is CSARVGDRADQPQHF. In nucleotides, the CDR3 is TGCAGTGCTAGAGTGGGTGACAGGGCGGATCAGCCCCAGCATTTT.

This clonotype has just a few counts. V usage is TRBV28 and J usage is TRBJ2-6, with 8 bases matching TRBD1. CDR3 length: 17 amino acids. The ends lost 6 bases at V and 0 bases at J; junction bases unmatched: 7. In germline, CDR1 is MDHEN, CDR2 SYDVKM. CDR3 DNA: TGTGCCAGCAGACCGGACAGGGCCCCCTCTGGGGCCAACGTCCTGACTTTC. It translates to CASRPDRAPSGANVLTF.

This clonotype was seen more than once but under ten times. The CDR3 DNA reads as TGCAGTGCTAGAGATCGTCTAGTGGACTACGAGCAGTACTTC. Translated, it gives CSARDRLVDYEQYF. The chain employs TRBV20-1 and TRBJ2-7; D is unresolved. Germline V gene lookup returns CDR1 DFQATT and CDR2 SNEGSKA (reference sequence). The CDR3 extends over 14 amino acids. Trimming took off 0 bases at V and 3 bases at J, with 12 bases between the two ends.

This clonotype was counted a few times. The rearrangement links TRBV2 to TRBJ2-7, with 7 bases fitting TRBD1. This CDR3 is 14 amino acids long. After removal of 3 bases from V and 2 bases from J, the junction contained 4 bases not matched to a gene. Germline CDR1 and CDR2: SNHLY and FYNNEI. The CDR3 here is CASSERTGPYEQYF. The CDR3, as DNA: TGTGCCAGCAGTGAGCGGACAGGTCCCTACGAGCAGTACTTC.

This clonotype has a handful of counts. The chain links TRBV10-3 to TRBJ2-2; D tentatively fits TRBD1 or TRBD2 (5 bases each). The ends were cut back, 2 bases at V and 0 bases at J, with 10 bases in the middle. Looked up from germline, CDR1 is ENHRY and CDR2 is SYGVKD. The CDR3 extends over 16 amino acids. CDR3 protein: CAISEGGSANTGELFF. CDR3 coding DNA: TGTGCCATCAGTGAGGGGGGTAGCGCGAACACCGGGGAGCTGTTTTTT.

This chain connects TRBV28 to TRBJ2-1, with a weak D call TRBD2 (6 bases). The CDR3 spans 12 residues. Trimming removed 8 bases from V and 2 bases from J, with 7 bases in between. CDR1 is MDHEN, CDR2 SYDVKM, per germline. The CDR3 is CASGGTYNEQFF. The CDR3 DNA follows: TGTGCCAGCGGGGGGACCTACAATGAGCAGTTCTTC.

This chain connects TRBV28 to TRBJ2-1; no clear D. Germline loops: CDR1 MDHEN, CDR2 SYDVKM. This CDR3 is 15 amino acids long. V was clipped by 6 bases and J by 0 bases, with 12 bases between them. CDR3 loop: CASSSAAVSYNEQFF. The CDR3 DNA is TGTGCCAGCAGCTCTGCTGCGGTCTCCTACAATGAGCAGTTCTTC.

CDR3 in DNA: TGTGCCAGCATGCTAAACACCGGGGAGCTGTTTTTT. This sequence encodes CASMLNTGELFF. The V gene is TRBV27, the J gene TRBJ2-2; D ambiguous. The germline gives CDR1 MNHEY, CDR2 SMNVEV (reference sequence). V was clipped by 7 bases and J by 2 bases, with 5 bases between them. CDR3 length: 12 residues.

This clonotype was counted only a few times. The chain carries TRBV6-1 and TRBJ1-4; 7 positions match TRBD1. The germline V gene encodes CDR1 MNHNS and CDR2 SASEGT. Losses at the gene ends were 3 bases for V and 12 bases for J; bases not matched to a gene: 16. The CDR3 has 16 amino acids. CDR3 nucleotide sequence: TGTGCCAGCAGTGACCCATCGGACAGGTTTAATGATGAACTGTTTTTT. Translation gives CASSDPSDRFNDELFF.

This sequence joins TRBV20-1 and TRBJ1-1, with D perhaps matching TRBD1 (5 bases). The CDR3 covers 15 residues. V gave up 3 bases and J gave up 0 bases, with 14 bases separating them. CDR1 and CDR2 (germline): DFQATT, SNEGSKA (reference sequence). The CDR3 DNA reads TGCAGTGCTAGGGAGGCAGGGACCCTGAACACTGAAGCTTTCTTT. Protein: CSAREAGTLNTEAFF.

This chain connects TRBV25-1 to TRBJ1-4; D may be TRBD1 (5 bases). Germline assignment: CDR1 MGHDK and CDR2 SYGVNS. V was clipped by 4 bases and J by 10 bases, with 16 bases between them. The length of the CDR3 is 14 residues. In nucleotides, the CDR3 is TGTGCCAGCAGTGCCACCGGGACCCTTGGAAAACTGTTTTTT. Its translation is CASSATGTLGKLFF.

The chain uses TRBV19 and TRBJ1-5; TRBD1 matches at 10 bases. This CDR3 is 16 amino acids long. The ends lost 8 bases at V and 1 base at J; junction bases unmatched: 8. Germline CDR1 LNHDA, CDR2 SQIVND (reference sequence). The CDR3 DNA is TGTGCCAGTGTGGGGGACAGGGGCTTAAGCAATCAGCCCCAGCATTTT. Amino acids: CASVGDRGLSNQPQHF.